The 11 T cell receptor beta chains listed next were all sequenced from one sample in a study of vaccination and CD4 T cells after COVID-19. With the Oncomine TCR Beta short-read assay, DNA from cultured CD4+ T cells was sequenced. TCRdb independently ran MiXCR on the PCR reads; one entry per CDR3 protein. The data contain about 9,100 distinct CDR3 sequences, about three fifths of them singletons. Their antigen targets remain unknown. Documented treatment: roughly 10-day PBMC culture with coronavirus spike peptide pools or control peptides (ViraFEST assay). Sequencing was performed on cultured CD4+ T cells from blood, taken after SARS-CoV-2 vaccination. These receptor sequences come from a human donor with COVID-19.

CDR3 coding DNA: TGCAGTGCTAGAGACGACAGGGGGACCCAGTACTTC. This sequence encodes CSARDDRGTQYF. This chain uses TRBV20-1 with TRBJ2-5; 8 bases align to TRBD1. Looked up from germline, CDR1 is DFQATT and CDR2 is SNEGSKA (reference sequence). V gave up 0 bases and J gave up 7 bases; unmatched junction bases: 1. There are 12 residues in the CDR3.

J is TRBJ2-5 and V is TRBV20-1, with a possible D match to TRBD1 (5 bases). Trimming removed 4 bases from V and 5 bases from J, with 14 bases in between. The CDR3 loop spans 13 amino acids. Germline CDR1 DFQATT, CDR2 SNEGSKA (reference sequence). This CDR3 is CSAKAPKGETQYF. CDR3 in DNA: TGCAGTGCTAAGGCCCCTAAGGGGGAGACCCAGTACTTC.

V usage is TRBV6-1 and J usage is TRBJ2-7; the match to TRBD1 covers 9 bases. The CDR3 sequence is 15 residues long. The ends lost 6 bases at V and 1 base at J; junction bases unmatched: 7. Looked up from germline, CDR1 is MNHNS and CDR2 is SASEGT. The CDR3 protein is CASRDPGQGSYEQYF. CDR3 nucleotide sequence: TGTGCCAGCAGAGATCCGGGACAGGGATCCTACGAGCAGTACTTC.

In this sample, this clonotype turned up a few times. The J gene is TRBJ2-5, the V gene TRBV27, with 14 bases aligning to TRBD2. V lost 5 bases, J lost 5 bases, and 7 bases stayed unmatched. The germline gives CDR1 MNHEY, CDR2 SMNVEV (reference sequence). This CDR3 has 16 residues. CDR3 nucleotide sequence: TGTGCCAGCAGTCCCAGACTAGCGGGGGGGGTGGAGACCCAGTACTTC. Protein: CASSPRLAGGVETQYF.

In this sample, this clonotype turned up a few times. This chain links TRBV20-1 with TRBJ2-3, with 12 bases that match TRBD2. Germline V gene data show CDR1 as DFQATT and CDR2 as SNEGSKA (reference sequence). V shed 2 bases and J 3 bases; nucleotides not matched to a gene: 3. The CDR3 spans 15 residues. CDR3 protein: CSARRTSGATDTQYF. The CDR3 DNA follows: TGCAGTGCTAGACGGACTAGCGGGGCTACAGATACGCAGTATTTT.

The V gene is TRBV6-1, the J gene TRBJ2-3, with D possibly being TRBD2 (5 bases). The CDR3 has 14 residues. Germline V CDR1 and CDR2: MNHNS, SASEGT. With 6 bases removed from V and 3 bases from J, the gap between germline ends came to 13 bases. For the CDR3, the DNA is TGTGCCAGCAGCCGGGCGGGTTTGACAGATACGCAGTATTTT. Residues: CASSRAGLTDTQYF.

The chain has TRBV7-2 and TRBJ1-1; possibly TRBD1 for D (5 bases). Trimming took off 0 bases at V and 7 bases at J, with 18 bases between the two ends. The CDR3 contains 16 residues. Germline assignment: CDR1 SGHTA and CDR2 FQGNSA. The CDR3 region has the DNA TGTGCCAGCAGCTTAGCGGGGCAAGGGAGTTCAAGTGAAGCTTTCTTT. Translation gives CASSLAGQGSSSEAFF.

The chain has TRBV5-4 and TRBJ1-2; no definite D call. CDR1 is SGHNT and CDR2 is YYREEE in the germline V gene (reference sequence). The germline V and J ends were trimmed by 3 bases and 8 bases, with 17 bases remaining between them. This CDR3 comprises 14 residues. In DNA, the CDR3 is TGTGCCAGCAGCTCCCCGGGAGAGCCTAGAGGCTACACCTTC. It codes for CASSSPGEPRGYTF. Looking up the rest from reference TRBV5-4 and TRBJ1-2 gives the full variable domain: ETGVTQSPTHLIKTRGQQVTLRCSSQSGHNTVSWYQQALGQGPQFIFQYYREEENGRGNFPPRFSGLQFPNYSSELNVNALELDDSALYLCASSSPGEPRGYTFGSGTRLTVV.

The sample holds a few counts of this clonotype. The chain carries TRBV6-1 and TRBJ2-5; D ambiguous. The V end was cut by 6 bases, the J end by 2 bases, with 13 bases between. From germline, CDR1 is MNHNS and CDR2 SASEGT. This CDR3 has 14 residues. The CDR3 DNA follows: TGTGCCAGCAGATGGACCATCCTGCAAGAGACCCAGTACTTC. This encodes CASRWTILQETQYF.

A remark on this clonotype: A much larger clone differs from this one at a single base, so this may be a read error. This sequence joins TRBV12-3 or TRBV12-4 and TRBJ2-6, with D hard to call. The ends were cut back, 6 bases at V and 1 base at J, with 4 bases in the middle. The CDR3 contains 13 residues. The CDR3 DNA reads TGTGCCAGCAGGCCATCTGGGGCCAACGTCCTGACTTTC. It yields the protein CASRPSGANVLTF.

The chain recombines TRBV11-2 with TRBJ2-3, with 10 bases lining up with TRBD2. Per the germline V gene, CDR1 is SGHAT and CDR2 is FQNNGV. The CDR3 is made up of 16 amino acids. V lost 7 bases and J lost 6; bases outside the gene matches: 13. CDR3 sequence: CASKLARSGGPDTQYF. CDR3 in DNA: TGTGCCAGCAAATTGGCACGTAGCGGGGGGCCGGATACGCAGTATTTT.